The rows below give T cell receptor beta chains drawn from one sample of a study of cytomegalovirus exposure and HLA in healthy donors. The assay was immunoSEQ multiplex PCR, and TCRdb's table has in-frame clones only and misses some. Of 70,000 to 100,000 clones in the sample, 80% were seen once. Sequencing was performed on PBMCs. These receptors were taken from a woman in her 50s in good health and CMV-seropositive. CDR3s include the opening cysteine and the closing phenylalanine or tryptophan. A D gene is named only where the DNA matches it firmly. Clone size appears in some rows only: once, few, many, or a class for an expanded clone.

NA | TRBJ1-1 | few | TRBV2 | CASRREPTGSEAFF | TGTGCCAGCAGGAGGGAGCCGACAGGTTCTGAAGCTTTCTTT
NA | TRBJ1-2 | NA | TRBV27 | CASSLRAQAIVWGPNYGYTF | TGTGCCAGCAGTTTACGCGCCCAGGCCATAGTTTGGGGCCCAAACTATGGCTACACCTTC
NA | TRBJ1-2 | NA | TRBV18 | CASPLEGGGGHNYGYTF | TGTGCCAGCCCTCTAGAGGGAGGCGGAGGGCATAACTATGGCTACACCTTC
TRBD2 | TRBJ2-1 | NA | TRBV19 | CASLSSGRAGNEQFF | TGTGCCAGTTTGTCTAGCGGGAGGGCAGGCAATGAGCAGTTCTTC
NA | TRBJ2-2 | NA | TRBV5-1 | CASSLGLANTGELFF | TGCGCCAGCAGCTTGGGTCTAGCAAACACCGGGGAGCTGTTTTTT
NA | TRBJ2-4 | NA | TRBV11-3 | CASRVGGGAAKNIQYF | TGTGCCAGCAGGGTTGGAGGGGGCGCGGCCAAAAACATTCAGTACTTC
NA | TRBJ2-2 | NA | TRBV19 | CASSIQTDTGELFF | TGTGCCAGTAGTATACAAACAGACACCGGGGAGCTGTTTTTT
TRBD1 | TRBJ2-1 | NA | TRBV27 | CASSSRQGAYNEQFF | TGTGCCAGCAGTTCTCGACAGGGGGCCTACAATGAGCAGTTCTTC
NA | TRBJ1-2 | NA | TRBV5-4 | CASSLDRDYGYTF | TGTGCCAGCAGCTTGGACCGGGACTATGGCTACACCTTC
NA | TRBJ1-1 | NA | TRBV13 | CASSLREGAFF | TGTGCCAGCAGTCTCAGGGAGGGAGCTTTCTTT
TRBD2 | TRBJ2-1 | NA | TRBV9 | CASSHRAGSSYNEQFF | TGTGCCAGCAGTCACAGAGCGGGAAGCTCCTACAATGAGCAGTTCTTC
TRBD1 | TRBJ1-2 | NA | TRBV5-1 | CASSPGQGPPDYGYTF | TGCGCCAGCAGCCCTGGACAGGGGCCCCCCGACTATGGCTACACCTTC
NA | TRBJ2-5 | NA | TRBV5-1 | CASRLSAREETQYF | TGCGCCAGCAGGCTTTCCGCCAGGGAAGAGACCCAGTACTTC
TRBD1 | TRBJ2-6 | NA | TRBV19 | CASRTSQGAGANVLTF | TGTGCCAGCCGGACCTCACAGGGGGCCGGGGCCAACGTCCTGACTTTC
TRBD2 | TRBJ2-3 | few | TRBV19 | CASSIFGTSGGWADTQYF | TGTGCCAGTAGTATTTTCGGGACTAGCGGGGGGTGGGCAGATACGCAGTATTTT
NA | TRBJ2-7 | NA | TRBV6-1 | CASRKGGGGYYEQYF | TGTGCCAGCAGAAAGGGAGGGGGGGGGTACTACGAGCAGTACTTC
NA | TRBJ2-2 | NA | TRBV27 | CASSLSETGELFF | TGTGCCAGCAGTTTGTCGGAGACCGGGGAGCTGTTTTTT
NA | TRBJ2-1 | NA | TRBV9 | CASSVDYRLNNEQFF | TGTGCCAGCAGCGTAGACTACCGATTAAACAATGAGCAGTTCTTC
NA | TRBJ2-7 | NA | TRBV5-1 | CASSWSSGYEQYF | TGCGCCAGCAGTTGGAGCAGCGGCTACGAGCAGTACTTC
NA | TRBJ1-1 | few | TRBV30 | CAWSVKTGTNTEAFF | TGTGCCTGGAGTGTAAAAACAGGAACGAACACTGAAGCTTTCTTT
NA | TRBJ2-3 | NA | TRBV15 | CATSMGLDTQYF | TGTGCCACCAGCATGGGACTAGATACGCAGTATTTT
TRBD2 | TRBJ2-3 | NA | TRBV2 | CASSPGLQSTDTQYF | TGTGCCAGCAGTCCGGGACTACAAAGCACAGATACGCAGTATTTT
TRBD1 | TRBJ2-7 | NA | TRBV15 | CATSRGGTGAYEQYF | TGTGCCACCAGCAGAGGTGGGACAGGGGCGTACGAGCAGTACTTC
TRBD2 | TRBJ2-3 | NA | TRBV5-8 | CASSPRLAGGEDTQYF | TGTGCCAGCAGCCCCCGACTAGCGGGGGGTGAGGATACGCAGTATTTT
NA | TRBJ1-4 | NA | TRBV18 | CASSPAPIIEKLFF | TGTGCCAGCTCACCGGCACCGATCATAGAAAAACTGTTTTTT
NA | TRBJ1-2 | NA | TRBV10-3 | CAISGPDYGYTF | TGTGCCATCAGTGGGCCCGACTATGGCTACACCTTC
NA | TRBJ1-5 | NA | TRBV19 | CASTSRRSHNQPQHF | TGTGCCAGTACATCACGTCGGAGCCACAATCAGCCCCAGCATTTT
NA | TRBJ2-7 | NA | TRBV5-1 | CASSLDEGSYEQYF | TGCGCCAGCAGCTTGGACGAGGGATCCTACGAGCAGTACTTC
TRBD2 | TRBJ2-7 | once | TRBV5-1 | CASSPGLAGTGEQYF | TGCGCCAGCAGCCCGGGACTAGCGGGGACCGGAGAGCAGTACTTC
TRBD2 | TRBJ2-6 | NA | TRBV30 | CAGPREDSGANVLTF | TGTGCCGGCCCCCGGGAGGACTCTGGGGCCAACGTCCTGACTTTC
TRBD2 | TRBJ2-5 | once | TRBV11-2 | CASSPGPGTSGRETQYF | TGTGCCAGCAGCCCAGGCCCCGGGACTAGCGGGAGGGAGACCCAGTACTTC
NA | TRBJ1-3 | few | TRBV11-2 | CASSLHPRRVVGNTIYF | TGTGCCAGCAGCTTACACCCTCGGCGGGTAGTTGGAAACACCATATATTTT
TRBD2 | TRBJ2-1 | NA | TRBV11-3 | CASSPRLAGTEQFF | TGTGCCAGCAGCCCCAGACTAGCGGGAACTGAGCAGTTCTTC
NA | TRBJ1-1 | NA | TRBV11-2 | CASSFEGSMNTEAFF | TGTGCCAGCAGCTTTGAGGGCAGCATGAACACTGAAGCTTTCTTT
NA | TRBJ1-3 | NA | TRBV14 | CASSQDPVVTIYF | TGTGCCAGCAGCCAAGACCCTGTCGTCACCATATATTTT
NA | TRBJ1-5 | NA | TRBV6-1 | CASSEQGTSNQPQHF | TGTGCCAGCAGTGAACAGGGGACGAGCAATCAGCCCCAGCATTTT
NA | TRBJ2-1 | NA | TRBV7-9 | CASSLVTSSYNEQFF | TGTGCCAGCAGCTTAGTAACTAGCTCCTACAATGAGCAGTTCTTC
NA | TRBJ1-1 | NA | TRBV19 | CASSRSGATEAFF | TGTGCCAGTAGTCGGTCGGGTGCCACTGAAGCTTTCTTT
TRBD1 | TRBJ2-7 | NA | TRBV6-1 | CASSEQGAAGIDEQYF | TGTGCCAGCAGTGAACAGGGGGCCGCCGGAATTGACGAGCAGTACTTC
NA | TRBJ1-3 | once | TRBV9 | CASSYMVSGNTIYF | TGTGCCAGCAGCTACATGGTCTCTGGAAACACCATATATTTT
TRBD2 | TRBJ2-2 | NA | TRBV7-2 | CASSSRGEGDTGELFF | TGTGCCAGCAGCTCACGGGGGGAGGGCGACACCGGGGAGCTGTTTTTT
NA | TRBJ1-1 | NA | TRBV15 | CATSRDFEHTEAFF | TGTGCCACCAGCAGAGACTTTGAGCACACTGAAGCTTTCTTT
NA | TRBJ1-1 | NA | TRBV7-9 | CASSSGEIGGTTEAFF | TGTGCCAGCAGCTCCGGAGAGATCGGAGGGACCACTGAAGCTTTCTTT
NA | TRBJ1-4 | NA | TRBV5-4 | CASSLGGTSNEKLFF | TGTGCCAGCAGCTTGGGCGGGACCTCTAATGAAAAACTGTTTTTT
TRBD1 | TRBJ2-6 | few | TRBV2 | CASSPPGQGNNVLTF | TGTGCCAGCAGTCCACCGGGACAGGGTAACAACGTCCTGACTTTC
NA | TRBJ2-3 | NA | TRBV9 | CASSVARGSDTQYF | TGTGCCAGCAGCGTAGCTAGGGGGTCAGATACGCAGTATTTT
TRBD2 | TRBJ2-3 | NA | TRBV6-6 | CASNSGLAVTDTQYF | TGTGCCAGCAATAGTGGACTAGCGGTCACAGATACGCAGTATTTT
TRBD2 | TRBJ2-1 | NA | TRBV27 | CASSFRTSGRAGNEQFF | TGTGCCAGCAGTTTTCGGACTAGCGGGAGAGCGGGTAATGAGCAGTTCTTC
NA | TRBJ1-1 | once | TRBV6-1 | CASRNRVYTEAFF | TGTGCCAGCAGGAACCGGGTCTACACTGAAGCTTTCTTT
NA | TRBJ1-1 | NA | TRBV6-5 | CASRGTGHTEAFF | TGTGCCAGCAGGGGCACAGGGCACACTGAAGCTTTCTTT
TRBD1 | TRBJ1-6 | NA | TRBV30 | CAWRGAGQPNSPLHF | TGTGCCTGGAGAGGGGCGGGACAGCCAAATTCACCCCTCCACTTT
TRBD1 | TRBJ1-6 | NA | TRBV7-9 | CASSPARWGTEDNSPLHF | TGTGCCAGCAGCCCTGCTCGCTGGGGGACAGAAGATAATTCACCCCTCCACTTT
TRBD2 | TRBJ2-2 | NA | TRBV30 | CAWSGTSGVGELFF | TGTGCCTGGTCCGGGACTAGCGGCGTGGGGGAGCTGTTTTTT
NA | TRBJ2-3 | NA | TRBV7-9 | CASSLIVDTQYF | TGTGCCAGCAGCTTAATAGTAGATACGCAGTATTTT
NA | TRBJ2-3 | NA | TRBV20-1 | CSAAEDTQYF | TGCAGTGCAGCGGAGGATACGCAGTATTTT
NA | TRBJ1-6 | NA | TRBV10-3 | CAISAGDSPLHF | TGTGCCATCAGTGCGGGGGACTCACCCCTCCACTTT